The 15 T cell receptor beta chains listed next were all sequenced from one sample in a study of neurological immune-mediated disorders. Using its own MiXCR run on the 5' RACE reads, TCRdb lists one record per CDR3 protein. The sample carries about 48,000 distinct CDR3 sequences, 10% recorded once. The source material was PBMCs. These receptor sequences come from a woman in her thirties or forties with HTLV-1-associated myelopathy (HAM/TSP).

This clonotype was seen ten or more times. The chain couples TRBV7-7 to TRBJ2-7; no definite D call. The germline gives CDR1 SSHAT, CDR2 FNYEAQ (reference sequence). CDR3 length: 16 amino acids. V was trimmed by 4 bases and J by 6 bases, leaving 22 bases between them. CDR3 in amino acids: CASSSTKTEETGEQYF. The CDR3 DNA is TGTGCCAGCAGCTCCACAAAGACCGAAGAGACGGGCGAGCAGTACTTC.

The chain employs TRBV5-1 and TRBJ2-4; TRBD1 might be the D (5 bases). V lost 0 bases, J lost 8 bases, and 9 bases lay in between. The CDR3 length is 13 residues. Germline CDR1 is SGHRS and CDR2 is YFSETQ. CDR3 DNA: TGCGCCAGCAGCTTGGGACAGCGAGACATTCAGTACTTC. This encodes CASSLGQRDIQYF.

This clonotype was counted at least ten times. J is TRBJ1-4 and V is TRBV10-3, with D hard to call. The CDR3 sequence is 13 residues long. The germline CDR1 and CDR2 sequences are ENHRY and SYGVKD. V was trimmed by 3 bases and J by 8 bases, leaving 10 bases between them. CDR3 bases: TGTGCCATCAGTGATTCGCGAGGGGAAAAACTGTTTTTT. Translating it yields CAISDSRGEKLFF.

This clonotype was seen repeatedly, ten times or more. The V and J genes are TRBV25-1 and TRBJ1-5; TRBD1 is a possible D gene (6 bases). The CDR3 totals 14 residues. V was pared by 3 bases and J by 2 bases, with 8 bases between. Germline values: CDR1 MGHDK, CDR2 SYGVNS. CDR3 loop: CASSEEGGNQPQHF. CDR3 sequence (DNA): TGTGCCAGCAGTGAGGAGGGGGGCAATCAGCCCCAGCATTTT.

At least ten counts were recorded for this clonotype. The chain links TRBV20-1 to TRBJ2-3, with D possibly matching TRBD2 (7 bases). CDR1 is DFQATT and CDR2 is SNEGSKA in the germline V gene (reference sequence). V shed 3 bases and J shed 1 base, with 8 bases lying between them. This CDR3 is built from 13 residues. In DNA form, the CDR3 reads TGCAGTGCTAGCGGGGGGCGCACAGATACGCAGTATTTT. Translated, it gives CSASGGRTDTQYF.

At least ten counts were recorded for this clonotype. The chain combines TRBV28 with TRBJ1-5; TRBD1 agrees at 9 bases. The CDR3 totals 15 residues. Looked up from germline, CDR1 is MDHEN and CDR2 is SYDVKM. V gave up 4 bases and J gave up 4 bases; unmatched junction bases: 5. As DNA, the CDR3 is TGTGCCAGCAGTTCACAGGGGGCGGGTAATCAGCCCCAGCATTTT. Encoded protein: CASSSQGAGNQPQHF.

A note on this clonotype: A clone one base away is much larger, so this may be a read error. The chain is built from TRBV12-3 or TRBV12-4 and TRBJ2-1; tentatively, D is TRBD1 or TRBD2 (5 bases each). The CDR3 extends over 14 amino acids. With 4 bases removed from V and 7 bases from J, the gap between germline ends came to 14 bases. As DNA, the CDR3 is TGTGCCAGCAGTTCGGGACGGTCCATAAATGAGCAGTTCTTC. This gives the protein CASSSGRSINEQFF.

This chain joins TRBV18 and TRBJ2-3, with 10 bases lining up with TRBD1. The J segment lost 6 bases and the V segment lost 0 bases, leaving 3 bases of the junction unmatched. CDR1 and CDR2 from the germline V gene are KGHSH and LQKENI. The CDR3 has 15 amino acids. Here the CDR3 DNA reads TGTGCCAGCTCACCACCGGGACAGGGGTCCGATACGCAGTATTTT. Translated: CASSPPGQGSDTQYF.

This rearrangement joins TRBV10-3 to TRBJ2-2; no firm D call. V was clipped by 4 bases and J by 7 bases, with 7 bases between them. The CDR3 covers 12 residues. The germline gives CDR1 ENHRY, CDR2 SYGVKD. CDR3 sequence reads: CAISGSDGELFF. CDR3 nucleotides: TGTGCCATCAGTGGGTCGGACGGGGAGCTGTTTTTT.

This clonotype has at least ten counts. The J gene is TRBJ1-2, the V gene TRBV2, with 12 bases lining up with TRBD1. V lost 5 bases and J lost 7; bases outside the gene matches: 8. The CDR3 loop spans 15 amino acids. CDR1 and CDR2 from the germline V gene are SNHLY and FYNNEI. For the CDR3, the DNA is TGTGCCAGCAGTTTTACCGGGACAGGGGGCTCTGGCTACACCTTC. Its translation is CASSFTGTGGSGYTF.

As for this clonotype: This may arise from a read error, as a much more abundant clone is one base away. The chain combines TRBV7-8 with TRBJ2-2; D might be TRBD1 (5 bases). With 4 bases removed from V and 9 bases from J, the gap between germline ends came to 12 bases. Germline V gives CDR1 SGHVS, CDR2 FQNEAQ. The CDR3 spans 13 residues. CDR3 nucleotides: TGTGCCAGCAGCTCCAGGGTTACCTGGGAGCTGTTTTTT. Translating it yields CASSSRVTWELFF.

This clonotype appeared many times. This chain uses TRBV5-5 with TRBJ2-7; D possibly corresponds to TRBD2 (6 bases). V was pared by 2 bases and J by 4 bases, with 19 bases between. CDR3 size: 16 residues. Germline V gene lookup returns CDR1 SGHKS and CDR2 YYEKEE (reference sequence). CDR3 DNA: TGTGCCAGCAGCTTAGAATTGCGGGGCGACCTTTACGAGCAGTACTTC. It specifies CASSLELRGDLYEQYF.

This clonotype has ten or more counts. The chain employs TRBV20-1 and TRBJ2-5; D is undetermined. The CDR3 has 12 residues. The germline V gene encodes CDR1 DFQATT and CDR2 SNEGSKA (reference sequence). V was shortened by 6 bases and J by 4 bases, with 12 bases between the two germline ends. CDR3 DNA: TGCAGTGCGAAGGGCAGGTCAGAGACCCAGTACTTC. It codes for CSAKGRSETQYF.

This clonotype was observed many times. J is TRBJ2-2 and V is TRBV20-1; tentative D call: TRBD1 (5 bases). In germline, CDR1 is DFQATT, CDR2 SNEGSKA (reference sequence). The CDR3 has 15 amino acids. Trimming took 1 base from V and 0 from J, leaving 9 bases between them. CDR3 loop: CSARAPGSNTGELFF. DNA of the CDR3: TGCAGTGCTAGAGCCCCAGGGTCGAACACCGGGGAGCTGTTTTTT.

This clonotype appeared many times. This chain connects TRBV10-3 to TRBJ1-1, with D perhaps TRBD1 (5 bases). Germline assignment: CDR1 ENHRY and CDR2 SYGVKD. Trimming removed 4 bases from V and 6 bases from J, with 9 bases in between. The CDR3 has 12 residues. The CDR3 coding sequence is TGTGCCATCAGTGGGGGGGGGGCTGAAGCTTTCTTT. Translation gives CAISGGGAEAFF.